This entry lists 21 T cell receptor beta chains sequenced from one sample in a study of cytomegalovirus exposure and HLA in healthy donors. The protocol was immunoSEQ multiplex PCR, while the TCRdb copy is restricted to in-frame clones and leaves out a portion. The sample contains nearly 110,000 clones, about 87% of which appear only once. The specimen sequenced was PBMCs. These receptors were taken from a woman between 18 and 29 years old in good health and CMV-seropositive.

The rearrangement uses TRBV20-1 and TRBJ1-2; unclear D gene. Germline CDR1 DFQATT, CDR2 SNEGSKA (reference sequence). This CDR3 comprises 11 residues. The V end was cut by 5 bases, the J end by 7 bases, with 11 bases between. The CDR3 reads CSAGLTGGYTF. For the CDR3, the DNA is TGCAGTGCTGGTCTCACCGGTGGCTACACCTTC.

The J gene is TRBJ2-7, the V gene TRBV28; the match to TRBD2 covers 7 bases. V gave up 6 bases and J gave up 4 bases; unmatched junction bases: 9. This CDR3 contains 14 residues. Germline values: CDR1 MDHEN, CDR2 SYDVKM. In DNA, the CDR3 is TGTGCCAGCAGACCGGGACTACCGGGGTACGAGCAGTACTTC. Protein: CASRPGLPGYEQYF.

J is TRBJ2-7 and V is TRBV6-5; 7 bases match TRBD1. Germline CDR1 MNHEY, CDR2 SVGAGI. The CDR3 runs to 13 residues. With V trimmed by 7 bases and J by 6 bases, 9 bases remained unmatched. The CDR3, as DNA: TGTGCCAGCAATGGTCAAACAGGGGTCGAGCAGTACTTC. Protein product: CASNGQTGVEQYF.

J is TRBJ1-2 and V is TRBV7-8, with TRBD1 as a possible D gene (5 bases). The V gene's germline CDR1 is SGHVS and CDR2 FQNEAQ. This CDR3 has 14 amino acids. V was cut by 8 bases and J by 7 bases, with 20 bases left in between. CDR3 DNA sequence: TGTGCCAGCCAGTCGGGCAGGGAGGGTGTTGGCTACACCTTC. Translating gives CASQSGREGVGYTF.

V and J are TRBV7-7 and TRBJ2-1; 7 positions match TRBD1. This CDR3 has 16 amino acids. Germline V gene sequence: CDR1 SSHAT, CDR2 FNYEAQ (reference sequence). Trimming took 5 bases from V and 2 from J; bases not matched to a gene: 9. As DNA, the CDR3 is TGTGCCAGCAGCCAGGGGGTGACAGAGCCCTACAATGAGCAGTTCTTC. This encodes CASSQGVTEPYNEQFF.

The chain employs TRBV7-2 and TRBJ1-6; 10 nucleotides line up with TRBD1. Germline V gene lookup returns CDR1 SGHTA and CDR2 FQGNSA. V lost 5 bases, J lost 10 bases, and 11 bases stayed unmatched. This CDR3 contains 16 residues. In DNA, the CDR3 is TGTGCCAGCAGCCATACGGTCGGGACAGGGGCCTCACCCCTCCACTTT. Amino acids: CASSHTVGTGASPLHF.

The rearrangement uses TRBV4-3 and TRBJ2-7; the match to TRBD1 covers 7 bases. This CDR3 contains 16 residues. Germline V gene lookup returns CDR1 LGHNA and CDR2 YSLEER. Trimming cost V 3 bases and J 0 bases; bases outside gene matches: 8. CDR3 nucleotides: TGCGCCAGCAGCCACAAGGCGACAGGGAGCTCCTACGAGCAGTACGTC. Encoded protein: CASSHKATGSSYEQYV.

This clone appeared once. The chain recombines TRBV7-2 with TRBJ1-4; TRBD1 aligns across 8 bases. V shed 5 bases, J shed 5 bases, and the junction held 13 bases outside the gene matches. The CDR3 is made up of 17 amino acids. CDR1 is SGHTA, CDR2 FQGNSA, per germline. This CDR3 is CASSLRDRGQLNEKLFF. CDR3 DNA: TGTGCCAGCAGCCTCCGCGACAGGGGACAACTCAATGAAAAACTGTTTTTT.

This chain links TRBV18 with TRBJ1-1; D is unresolved. Per germline, CDR1 KGHSH and CDR2 LQKENI. V was pared by 3 bases and J by 1 base, with 12 bases between. This CDR3 spans 15 amino acids. The CDR3 region is CASSPLPPGNTEAFF. In DNA form, the CDR3 reads TGTGCCAGCTCACCTCTCCCCCCAGGGAACACTGAAGCTTTCTTT.

The rearrangement links TRBV5-1 to TRBJ2-7, with D perhaps TRBD1 or TRBD2 (10 bases each). Germline V gene data show CDR1 as SGHRS and CDR2 as YFSETQ. The CDR3 spans 18 residues. Trimming took 4 bases from V and 5 from J, leaving 28 bases between them. The chain's CDR3 is CASSADRGRSGGDNEQYV. The CDR3 DNA sequence: TGCGCCAGCAGCGCAGACAGGGGGCGGAGCGGGGGGGACAACGAGCAGTACGTC.

To note about this clone: An end of the junction does not agree with germline; a read error may underlie this. The V gene is TRBV7-8, the J gene TRBJ2-2; D remains unclear. The CDR3 has 12 amino acids. The germline V gene encodes CDR1 SGHVS and CDR2 FQNEAQ. The CDR3 loop is CANSLNTGELFF. The CDR3 region has the DNA TGTGCCAACAGCCTTAACACCGGGGAGCTGTTTTTT.

This clone was observed once. The genes are TRBV6-1 and TRBJ1-2; D might be TRBD1 (6 bases). The germline V gene has CDR1 MNHNS and CDR2 SASEGT. This CDR3 contains 14 residues. V was cut by 0 bases and J by 4 bases, with 9 bases left in between. The CDR3 spells CASSEAGQLYGYTF. CDR3 sequence (DNA): TGTGCCAGCAGTGAAGCAGGACAGCTCTATGGCTACACCTTC.

The rearrangement links TRBV7-2 to TRBJ1-2; possible D gene TRBD1, 5 bases. CDR3 length: 15 residues. Deletions cut 3 bases from V and 6 bases from J, with 17 bases between. Germline lookup yields CDR1 SGHTA and CDR2 FQGNSA. CDR3 protein: CASSLVMGPSDGYTF. CDR3 nucleotides: TGTGCCAGCAGCTTGGTCATGGGGCCGAGTGATGGCTACACCTTC.

This clone showed up just a few times. The rearrangement links TRBV19 to TRBJ1-6, with a possible D match to TRBD1 (5 bases). Looked up from germline, CDR1 is LNHDA and CDR2 is SQIVND (reference sequence). The CDR3 consists of 15 residues. The V gene lost 2 bases and the J gene lost 13 bases, with 18 bases spanning the gap. In nucleotides, the CDR3 is TGTGCCAGTAGTATAACTTCAGGGATGCTTTCGCCCCTCCACTTT. Translating gives CASSITSGMLSPLHF.

This chain links TRBV27 with TRBJ1-1; D not certain. Deletions cut 1 base from V and 5 bases from J, with 17 bases between. Germline CDR1 is MNHEY and CDR2 is SMNVEV (reference sequence). The CDR3 extends over 16 amino acids. The CDR3 protein is CASSLYFRRVNTEAFF. The CDR3 DNA follows: TGTGCCAGCAGTTTATATTTCCGGAGGGTTAATACTGAAGCTTTCTTT.

The chain is built from TRBV6-1 and TRBJ1-6, with TRBD1 identical over 9 bases. J was trimmed by 10 bases and V by 10 bases; bases with no gene match: 11. The CDR3 sequence is 14 residues long. Germline values: CDR1 MNHNS, CDR2 SASEGT. In DNA, the CDR3 is TGTGCCACCGGGTTGGGACAGGGAGGATCACCCCTCCACTTT. This gives the protein CATGLGQGGSPLHF.

The chain employs TRBV5-3 and TRBJ2-2; TRBD2 matches 8 bases. TRBV5-3 is an ORF for which the function is uncertain. This CDR3 has 15 amino acids. V trimming: 10 bases; J trimming: 2 bases; junction bases outside the gene matches: 10. The CDR3 protein is CALRRGEPNTGELFF. For the CDR3, the DNA is TGTGCCCTCCGGCGGGGGGAACCTAACACCGGGGAGCTGTTTTTT.

This clone was detected a few times. This rearrangement joins TRBV6-1 to TRBJ1-6; D uncertain. The CDR3 runs 14 residues. The germline V gene encodes CDR1 MNHNS and CDR2 SASEGT. V was pared by 3 bases and J by 5 bases, with 8 bases between. The CDR3 is CASSDGQDNSPLHF. CDR3 sequence (DNA): TGTGCCAGCAGTGATGGGCAGGATAATTCACCCCTCCACTTT.

The chain links TRBV28 to TRBJ2-1; 13 nucleotides line up with TRBD2. Per germline, CDR1 MDHEN and CDR2 SYDVKM. With 8 bases clipped from V and 6 bases from J, the junction kept 19 bases outside the gene matches. This CDR3 spans 19 amino acids. CDR3 protein: CASPARTSGGQTRTNEQFF. The DNA of the CDR3 is TGTGCCAGCCCGGCAAGGACTAGCGGGGGCCAAACTCGTACCAATGAGCAGTTCTTC.

The CDR3: CASSLRGGADTQYF. CDR3 nucleotides: TGTGCCAGCAGTTTGAGGGGGGGCGCAGATACGCAGTATTTT. The gene calls are TRBV28 and TRBJ2-3; tentatively, D is TRBD2 (7 bases). The CDR3 totals 14 residues. V lost 3 bases and J 4 bases, leaving 11 bases between the germline ends. The germline CDR1 and CDR2 sequences are MDHEN and SYDVKM.

This rearrangement joins TRBV2 to TRBJ1-6, with TRBD1 matching over 9 bases. V was pared by 6 bases and J by 9 bases, with 3 bases of the junction left unmatched. The germline V gene has CDR1 SNHLY and CDR2 FYNNEI. This CDR3 is built from 13 residues. CDR3 residues: CASRGQGGSPLHF. For the CDR3, the DNA is TGTGCCAGCAGGGGACAGGGAGGTTCACCCCTCCACTTT.